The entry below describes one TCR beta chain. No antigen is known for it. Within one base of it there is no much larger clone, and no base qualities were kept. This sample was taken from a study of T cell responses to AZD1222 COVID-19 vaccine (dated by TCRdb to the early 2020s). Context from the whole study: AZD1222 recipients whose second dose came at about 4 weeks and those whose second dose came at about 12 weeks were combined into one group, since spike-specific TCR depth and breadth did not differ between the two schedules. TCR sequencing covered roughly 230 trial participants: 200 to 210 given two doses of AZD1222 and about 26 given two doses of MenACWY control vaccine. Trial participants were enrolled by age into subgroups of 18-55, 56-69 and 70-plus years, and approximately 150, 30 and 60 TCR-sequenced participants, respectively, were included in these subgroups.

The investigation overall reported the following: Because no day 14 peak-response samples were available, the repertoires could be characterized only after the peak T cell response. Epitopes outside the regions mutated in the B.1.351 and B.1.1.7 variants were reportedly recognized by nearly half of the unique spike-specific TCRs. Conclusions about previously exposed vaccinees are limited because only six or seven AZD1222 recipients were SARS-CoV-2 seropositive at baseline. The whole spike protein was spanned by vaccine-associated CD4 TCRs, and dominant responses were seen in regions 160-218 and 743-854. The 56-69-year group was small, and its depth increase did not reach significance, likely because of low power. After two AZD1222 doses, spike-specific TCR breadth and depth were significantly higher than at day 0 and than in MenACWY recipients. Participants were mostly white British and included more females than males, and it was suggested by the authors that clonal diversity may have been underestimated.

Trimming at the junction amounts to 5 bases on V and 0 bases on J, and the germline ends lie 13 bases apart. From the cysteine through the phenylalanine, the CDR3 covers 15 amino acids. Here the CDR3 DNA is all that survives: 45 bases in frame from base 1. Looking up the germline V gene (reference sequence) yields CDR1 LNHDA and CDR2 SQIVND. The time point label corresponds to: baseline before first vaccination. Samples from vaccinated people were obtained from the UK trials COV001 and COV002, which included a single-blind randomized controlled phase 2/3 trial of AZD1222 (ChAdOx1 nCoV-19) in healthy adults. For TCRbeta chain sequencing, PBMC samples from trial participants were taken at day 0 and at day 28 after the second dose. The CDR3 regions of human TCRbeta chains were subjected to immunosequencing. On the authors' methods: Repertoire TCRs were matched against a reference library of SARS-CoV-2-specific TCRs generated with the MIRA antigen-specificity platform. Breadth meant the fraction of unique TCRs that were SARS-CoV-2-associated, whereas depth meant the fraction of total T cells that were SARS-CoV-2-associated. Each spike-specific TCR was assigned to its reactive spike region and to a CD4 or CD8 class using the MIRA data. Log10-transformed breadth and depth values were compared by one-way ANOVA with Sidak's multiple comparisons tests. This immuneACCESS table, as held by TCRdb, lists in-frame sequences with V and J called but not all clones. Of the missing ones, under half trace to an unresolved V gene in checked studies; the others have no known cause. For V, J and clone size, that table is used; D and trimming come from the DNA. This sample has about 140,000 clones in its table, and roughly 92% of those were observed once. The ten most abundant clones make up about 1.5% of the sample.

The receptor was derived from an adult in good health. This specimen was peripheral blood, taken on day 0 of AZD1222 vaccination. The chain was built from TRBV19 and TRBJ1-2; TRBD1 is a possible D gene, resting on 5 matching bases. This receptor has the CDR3 CASSFRTTANYGYTF. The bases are TGTGCCAGTAGTTTCAGGACAACCGCTAACTATGGCTACACCTTC.